A selection of T cell receptor beta chains follows, all from one sample in a study of CD8 T cells in Susac syndrome. TCRdb used MiXCR to reprocess the immunoSEQ multiplex PCR reads, holding one entry per CDR3 protein. The table shows about 440,000 distinct CDR3 sequences, with 85% to 90% occurring only once. Sequences were obtained from CD8+ T cells from PBMCs. The receptors were gathered from a human donor with multiple sclerosis. Each CDR3 is given with its conserved first and last residue. Fields, in order: V gene, clone size, J gene, CDR3 protein. Clone size is given for some rows only: seen once, a few or many times, or a class if the clone is expanded.

TRBV9,NA,TRBJ2-7,CASSGDQGSEQYF
TRBV5-1,NA,TRBJ2-7,CASSRLAGGPEQYF
TRBV4-1,NA,TRBJ2-7,CASSLIRGLAYEQYF
TRBV12-3/TRBV12-4,NA,TRBJ2-6,CASSSTSGSGANVLTF
TRBV20-1,NA,TRBJ2-3,CSANRDFTDTQYF
TRBV2,NA,TRBJ2-7,CASLGTYEQYF
TRBV27,once,TRBJ2-1,CASSLGGSVVYNEQFF
TRBV27,NA,TRBJ1-2,CASSFLPPARGNGYTF
TRBV7-9,NA,TRBJ1-6,CASSDYDRVGSPLHF
TRBV6-1,NA,TRBJ1-1,CASGQGATTEAFF
TRBV27,NA,TRBJ1-5,CASSSISHLFHQPQHF
TRBV30,NA,TRBJ1-1,CARTGTNTEAFF
TRBV11-2,NA,TRBJ2-3,CASSSPTGMDTQYF
TRBV15,NA,TRBJ1-1,CATGSTEAFF
TRBV7-9,NA,TRBJ2-2,CASFSTAGRDVGELFF